This is a list of T cell receptor beta chains from one sample in a study of shared clonotypes between healthy human individuals. Clones were sequenced by immunoSEQ multiplex PCR, and TCRdb holds only the in-frame ones, with some missing. The repertoire includes 2 million to 2.5 million clones, 93% of them detected once, and 1.5% to 2% sits in the top ten. What was sequenced was naive CD8+ T cells from PBMCs. These receptors originate from a man aged 18 to 29 in good health. Some clones in this sample may be carry-over from other donors' samples. CDR3s include the opening cysteine and the closing phenylalanine or tryptophan. D genes are given only for firm matches. Expanded clones get a size class; other rows say once, few or many, or leave the size out.

CDR3: CASSPGASGKIEQFF
DNA: TGTGCCAGCAGCCCAGGGGCTAGCGGGAAGATTGAGCAGTTCTTC
V: TRBV7-9
D: TRBD2
size: NA
J: TRBJ2-1

CDR3: CASSLFPPPRQDRSYEQYF
DNA: TGTGCCAGCAGTTTATTCCCCCCCCCACGACAGGACCGATCCTACGAGCAGTACTTC
V: TRBV27
D: NA
size: NA
J: TRBJ2-7

CDR3: CASRDRLHTEAFF
DNA: TGTGCCAGCAGGGACAGGCTTCACACTGAAGCTTTCTTT
V: TRBV6-5
D: TRBD1
size: NA
J: TRBJ1-1

CDR3: CASSLGVGTSINEQFF
DNA: TGTGCCAGCAGTTTAGGGGTCGGGACTAGCATAAATGAGCAGTTCTTC
V: TRBV27
D: TRBD2
size: NA
J: TRBJ2-1

CDR3: CAWGPGGTGELFF
DNA: TGTGCCTGGGGCCCGGGAGGAACCGGGGAGCTGTTTTTT
V: TRBV30
D: TRBD2
size: NA
J: TRBJ2-2

CDR3: CASSQGRGGRTQETQYF
DNA: TGTGCCAGCAGCCAGGGGCGAGGCGGGAGGACACAAGAGACCCAGTACTTC
V: TRBV7-9
D: TRBD2
size: NA
J: TRBJ2-5

CDR3: CASSLGTGASNQPQHF
DNA: TGTGCCAGCAGTTTAGGGACAGGGGCTAGCAATCAGCCCCAGCATTTT
V: TRBV27
D: TRBD1
size: NA
J: TRBJ1-5

CDR3: CASSSWPSGRLETQYF
DNA: TGTGCCAGCAGCTCTTGGCCTAGCGGGAGATTGGAGACCCAGTACTTC
V: TRBV27
D: TRBD2
size: NA
J: TRBJ2-5

CDR3: CASSPTTGLPFF
DNA: TGTGCCAGCAGCCCCACTACAGGGTTACCGTTCTTC
V: TRBV11-2
D: NA
size: once
J: TRBJ2-1

CDR3: CASSVGIGSLYEQYF
DNA: TGTGCCAGCAGCGTAGGCATCGGGAGCCTCTACGAGCAGTACTTC
V: TRBV9
D: NA
size: NA
J: TRBJ2-7

CDR3: CASSLGRGQVGDTQYF
DNA: TGCGCCAGCAGCTTGGGCCGGGGTCAGGTGGGAGATACGCAGTATTTT
V: TRBV5-1
D: NA
size: NA
J: TRBJ2-3

CDR3: CASSRTGSSYEQYF
DNA: TGTGCCAGCAGTCGCACAGGGAGCTCCTACGAGCAGTACTTC
V: TRBV28
D: NA
size: NA
J: TRBJ2-7

CDR3: CATSRDQGAGGYTF
DNA: TGTGCCACCAGCAGAGATCAGGGGGCGGGCGGCTACACCTTC
V: TRBV15
D: TRBD1
size: NA
J: TRBJ1-2

CDR3: CASSETGARGSYTEAFF
DNA: TGCGCCAGCAGTGAGACGGGGGCCCGAGGATCCTACACTGAAGCTTTCTTT
V: TRBV10-1
D: NA
size: NA
J: TRBJ1-1

CDR3: CSVTPRTTIYNEQFF
DNA: TGCAGCGTAACGCCGAGGACCACCATCTACAATGAGCAGTTCTTC
V: TRBV29-1
D: NA
size: NA
J: TRBJ2-1

CDR3: CASSLGGTSAYEQYF
DNA: TGTGCCAGCAGTTTAGGAGGGACTAGCGCCTACGAGCAGTACTTC
V: TRBV28
D: TRBD2
size: NA
J: TRBJ2-7

CDR3: CASSEGAAANYGYTF
DNA: TGTGCCAGCAGTGAAGGCGCAGCCGCTAACTATGGCTACACCTTC
V: TRBV6-1
D: NA
size: NA
J: TRBJ1-2

CDR3: CASSYISGVGTYNEQFF
DNA: TGTGCCAGCAGTTACATTAGCGGGGTGGGCACCTACAATGAGCAGTTCTTC
V: TRBV28
D: TRBD2
size: NA
J: TRBJ2-1

CDR3: CASSFDRGLYEQYF
DNA: TGTGCCAGCAGTTTTGACAGGGGGCTCTACGAGCAGTACTTC
V: TRBV11-2
D: TRBD1
size: NA
J: TRBJ2-7

CDR3: CASSFGTENTGELFF
DNA: TGCGCCAGCAGCTTCGGGACCGAGAACACCGGGGAGCTGTTTTTT
V: TRBV5-1
D: NA
size: NA
J: TRBJ2-2

CDR3: CSATAGGFGYGYTF
DNA: TGCAGCGCAACTGCTGGGGGTTTCGGCTATGGCTACACCTTC
V: TRBV29-1
D: NA
size: NA
J: TRBJ1-2

CDR3: CASSIYAGNQPQHF
DNA: TGTGCCAGTAGTATCTATGCAGGGAATCAGCCCCAGCATTTT
V: TRBV19
D: NA
size: NA
J: TRBJ1-5

CDR3: CASSQGGPAGEQYF
DNA: TGTGCCAGCAGCCAAGGGGGACCGGCGGGTGAGCAGTACTTC
V: TRBV4-2
D: NA
size: NA
J: TRBJ2-7